The T cell receptor beta chain under discussion was sequenced for a study of glioma-infiltrating T cells after dendritic cell vaccination (TCRdb year 2016). Some background on the complete study: The cohort comprised 15 glioblastoma patients from Phase I and II dendritic cell vaccination trials, 9 newly diagnosed and 6 with recurrent disease. Between about 2002 and 2013, the patients were given dendritic cell vaccination pulsed with autologous tumor lysate. The vaccine was prepared from monocyte-derived dendritic cells that were cultured for approximately seven days with IL-4 and GM-CSF and then pulsed overnight with autologous tumor lysate. Each patient got three intradermal injections of the dendritic cell vaccine, spaced at biweekly intervals, in the arm below the axilla. Deep sequencing of TCR beta CDR3 regions was used to quantify tumor-infiltrating lymphocyte content and compare tumor and blood repertoires in dendritic cell-vaccinated glioblastoma patients. Survival after dendritic cell vaccination was correlated with TCR sequencing metrics, including TIL content and tumor-blood repertoire overlap.

Study-level results and caveats: The three-group TCR overlap response model was characterized as speculative, and prospective validation of the model was stated to be required. The cohort was small and heterogeneous, only a few patients had full blood and tumor sets, and even fewer had initial-recurrent tumor pairs. TCR clonality showed no direct relationship with survival, which suggests that a diverse polyclonal response may matter. Longer time to progression and overall survival after dendritic cell vaccination were predicted by higher estimated pretreatment TIL content.

A distance of 13 bases separates the germline ends of V and J, which lose 0 bases and 4 bases respectively. The CDR3 spans 15 residues, from the cysteine through the phenylalanine. The DNA shown is the 45-base CDR3, in frame from base 1. CDR1 and CDR2 (SGDLS, YYNGEE) derive from the germline V gene. The sample's time point label is to be understood as: after dendritic cell vaccination, including at tumor progression/relapse. Patients were selected for having adequate residual fresh-frozen tumor tissue and more than two years of available survival data. Molecular status otherwise varied across the glioblastoma patients, but none of them carried an isocitrate dehydrogenase mutation. PBMC were collected before vaccination, two weeks after the third vaccination, and at tumor progression if progression occurred. The Qiagen DNeasy Blood extraction Kit was used to extract genomic DNA. TCRB CDR3 regions were amplified from around 1.9 ug genomic DNA, or all available DNA if less, using the immunoSEQ assay. The multiplex PCR relied on 60 forward primers for TCR V beta segments and 13 reverse primers for J beta segments. To estimate the number of reads per starting template, synthetic control templates were added to each sample at limiting dilution. The Illumina HiSeq System generated 87 bp sequencing reads. Processing in the source paper ran as follows. To remove PCR and sequencing errors, closely related sequences were merged with a nearest neighbor algorithm. TCR overlap was defined as the percentage of unique tumor TCR beta sequences that were also found in the peripheral blood of the same patient. TCRdb's version of the immuneACCESS table is confined to in-frame rearrangements and falls short of the full clone set. An unresolved V gene accounts for under half of the shortfall where checked; the remainder is of unknown origin. For V, J and clone size, that table is used; D and trimming come from the DNA. The sample includes about 94,000 clones, with about 85% observed a single time. The ten largest account for 5% to 7% of the sample.

In the case of this clone: The clone's antigen remains unknown. No base quality information exists; no much larger clone differs at one position.

The clonotype comes from a human donor with glioblastoma. The sequencing here drew on blood, taken after dendritic cell vaccination. The V gene is TRBV9 and the J gene is TRBJ2-5; perhaps TRBD2 is the D gene, with 5 bases matching. The DNA is as follows: TGTGCCAGCAGCGTAGGTATTAGCGTTGGAGAGACCCAGTACTTC. It is translated as CASSVGISVGETQYF.